This TCR beta chain was profiled in a study of Ad26.COV2.S vaccination and SARS-CoV-2 variants. Whole-study results and caveats: The TCR breadth and depth analyses may have produced an underestimate of total T cell responses. The study found similar non-spike TCR breadth in vaccine and placebo recipients.

Treatment here: about 20 received Ad26.COV2.S at low or high dose, single or two shots; roughly five received placebo; per-sample allocation not given. Following the first vaccine or placebo injection, samples were taken on day 63. This vaccine is an Ad26 vector that expresses the Wuhan-strain SARS-CoV-2 spike. This table comes from immunoSEQ multiplex PCR, and its TCRdb copy is limited to in-frame clones, with some not included. Among fewer than 900,000 clones listed, around 89% were seen once. With regard to this clone: No antigen is known for it.

This material consisted of peripheral blood, taken in a trial of Ad26.COV2.S vaccine versus placebo. The TCR sequence derives from a person between 18 and 60 years old who received the Ad26.COV2.S COVID-19 vaccine or a placebo.

The CDR3 DNA reads as TGTGCCTGGAGGGGCAGGGGAATGAACTACGAGCAGTACTTC. Protein product: CAWRGRGMNYEQYF. This chain connects TRBV30 to TRBJ2-7; TRBD1 might be the D (6 bases). V was clipped by 3 bases and J by 3 bases, with 15 bases between them. Germline loops: CDR1 GTSNPN, CDR2 SVGIG (reference sequence). CDR3 length: 14 amino acids.